This T cell receptor beta chain was documented in a study of T cells in Graves' hyperthyroidism and ophthalmopathy. Overall study findings and caveats: Blood also held most thyroid clonotypes expanded beyond 0.001.

Diagnostic decisions used clinical symptoms, serum thyroxine and TRAb, thyroid ultrasound and orbital computed tomography. With respect to this clonotype: Antigen: not known.

The CDR3 is made up of 15 amino acids. Germline V gene data show CDR1 as SGHTA and CDR2 as FQGTGA. Unmatched junction bases numbered 8, after V lost 5 bases and J lost 7 bases. Researchers amplified the TCR beta CDR3 regions from RNA transcripts. Using the HTBI primer set, a first-round RT-PCR was run on the TCR CDR3. MiXCR, applied by TCRdb to the multiplex PCR reads, yields one record per CDR3 protein. The profile shows 25,000 to 30,000 distinct CDR3 sequences, approximately 46% of them singletons. The origin of this receptor is a woman in her thirties with Graves' hyperthyroidism. Source material: blood. The V and J genes are TRBV7-3 and TRBJ2-1; 10 positions match TRBD2. The CDR3 protein is CASSPPSGSRNEQFF. The CDR3 region has the DNA TGTGCCAGCAGCCCCCCTAGCGGGAGTAGGAATGAGCAGTTCTTC.